The 7 T cell receptor beta chains reported below all come from one sample, sequenced in a study of T cell changes during pregnancy in multiple sclerosis. Profiling relied on immunoSEQ multiplex PCR, and the TCRdb table lists in-frame clones only, not all of them. This sample has 39,000 or so clones, with about 90% found just once. The sample here was CD8+ T cells from peripheral blood mononuclear cells, taken in the first trimester of pregnancy. The origin of the receptors is a female donor with multiple sclerosis, enrolled in a pregnancy study.

V and J are TRBV5-6 and TRBJ1-4, with a tentative D call TRBD1 (6 bases). The length of the CDR3 is 14 residues. Germline-derived CDR1 and CDR2 are SGHDT and YYEEEE. V lost 0 bases and J lost 8, with 11 bases in between. This CDR3 is CASSLDTGWEKLFF. The CDR3 region has the DNA TGTGCCAGCAGCTTGGATACAGGGTGGGAAAAACTGTTTTTT.

The genes are TRBV6-4 and TRBJ1-1; D is possibly TRBD1 (6 bases). Trimming removed 2 bases from V and 1 base from J, with 11 bases in between. The CDR3 totals 15 residues. The germline V gene encodes CDR1 MRHNA and CDR2 SNTAGT. In nucleotides, the CDR3 is TGTGCCAGCAGTGACCCCCGACAGGCGAACACTGAAGCTTTCTTT. Its protein is CASSDPRQANTEAFF.

A single count supports this clone. The chain carries TRBV4-1 and TRBJ2-7; 7 bases map to TRBD2. V lost 0 bases, J lost 0 bases, and 2 bases stayed unmatched. CDR1 is MGHRA, CDR2 YSYEKL, per germline. The CDR3 runs 15 residues. CDR3 nucleotides: TGCGCCAGCAGCCAAGATAGCGGGCGCTCCTACGAGCAGTACTTC. It specifies CASSQDSGRSYEQYF.

This chain links TRBV7-6 with TRBJ1-1; a possible D gene is TRBD1 (5 bases). Germline CDR1 is SGHVS and CDR2 is FNYEAQ. The CDR3 is 15 residues long. Trimming took 1 base from V and 5 from J, leaving 14 bases between them. CDR3 nucleotides: TGTGCCAGCAGCTTAGATACAGGAGTAGTAACTGAAGCTTTCTTT. This encodes CASSLDTGVVTEAFF.

The chain is built from TRBV6-5 and TRBJ2-7; TRBD1 is a possible D gene (5 bases). Trimming cost V 5 bases and J 1 base, with 12 bases left between them. Germline V gene sequence: CDR1 MNHEY, CDR2 SVGAGI. This CDR3 is 14 amino acids long. The CDR3 spells CASSRFGASYEQYF. CDR3 nucleotides: TGTGCCAGCAGTCGCTTTGGGGCGTCCTACGAGCAGTACTTC.

The V gene is TRBV4-1, the J gene TRBJ2-7; 7 bases align to TRBD1. The CDR3 has 15 amino acids. J gave up 3 bases and V 4 bases, and 9 bases lay outside the gene matches. CDR1 and CDR2 (germline): MGHRA, YSYEKL. This CDR3 reads CASSPLSGQRYEQYF. CDR3 in DNA: TGCGCCAGCAGCCCTCTATCGGGACAGCGCTACGAGCAGTACTTC.

The genes are TRBV4-3 and TRBJ1-2; D is possibly TRBD1 (5 bases). This CDR3 spans 13 amino acids. Germline-derived CDR1 and CDR2 are LGHNA and YSLEER. Trimming removed 0 bases at V and 9 bases at J, with 11 bases between. CDR3: CASSQDGGDSYTF. Here the CDR3 DNA reads TGCGCCAGCAGCCAAGACGGGGGGGATAGCTACACCTTC.